These 18 T cell receptor beta chains were all obtained from the same sample, sequenced in a study of vaccination and CD4 T cells after COVID-19. Indicated time point: late sampling 161 to 241 days after vaccination in a few convalescent patients. The treatment here: roughly 10-day PBMC culture with coronavirus spike peptide pools or control peptides (ViraFEST assay). Researchers used the Oncomine TCR Beta short-read assay to sequence DNA from cultured CD4+ T cells. One entry per CDR3 protein, called by TCRdb with MiXCR from the PCR reads. The sample has around 25,000 distinct CDR3 sequences, roughly 29% seen once. Their antigens remain unidentified. Source: CD4+ T cells from blood, cultured in vitro, taken about 7 months after SARS-CoV-2 vaccination. Receptors originate from a human donor who had recovered from COVID-19.

This clonotype was counted between two and nine times. The chain couples TRBV7-3 to TRBJ2-1, with 12 bases identical to TRBD2. The ends lost 5 bases at V and 7 bases at J; junction bases unmatched: 9. Germline values: CDR1 SGHTA, CDR2 FQGTGA. The CDR3 sequence is 16 residues long. The CDR3 loop reads CASSPQGLAGGNEQFF. As DNA, the CDR3 is TGTGCCAGCAGCCCCCAGGGGCTAGCGGGAGGGAATGAGCAGTTCTTC.

The rearrangement joins TRBV5-4 to TRBJ1-2; D gene unclear. The CDR3 runs 12 residues. With 5 bases removed from V and 4 bases from J, the gap between germline ends came to 9 bases. Germline V gene sequence: CDR1 SGHNT, CDR2 YYREEE (reference sequence). CDR3 residues: CASSPDSYGYTF. The CDR3 DNA is TGTGCCAGCAGTCCGGATAGCTATGGCTACACCTTC.

The rearrangement links TRBV7-9 to TRBJ2-3; 13 bases are a match to TRBD2. The germline gives CDR1 SEHNR, CDR2 FQNEAQ (reference sequence). This CDR3 comprises 17 residues. V lost 5 bases to trimming and J lost 0 bases; unmatched junction nucleotides: 5. CDR3 loop: CASSRLAGGRSTDTQYF. The CDR3 nucleotides are TGTGCCAGCAGCCGACTAGCGGGAGGCCGGAGCACAGATACGCAGTATTTT.

The chain has TRBV28 and TRBJ2-5; 7 bases agree with TRBD2. This CDR3 is 15 amino acids long. Germline V gene lookup returns CDR1 MDHEN and CDR2 SYDVKM. V gave up 4 bases and J gave up 2 bases; unmatched junction bases: 7. CDR3 nucleotide sequence: TGTGCCAGCAGTTCGAGGCGGGAGTTACAAGAGACCCAGTACTTC. Its protein product is CASSSRRELQETQYF.

This clonotype was seen more than once but under ten times. The DNA for the CDR3 is TGCAGTGCTAGATTTCAGCCGCAAGAGACCCAGTACTTC. This gives the protein CSARFQPQETQYF. The V and J genes are TRBV20-1 and TRBJ2-5; D remains ambiguous. Trimming shortened V by 2 bases and J by 2 bases, and 9 bases separated the two germline ends. The CDR3 has 13 residues. In germline, CDR1 is DFQATT, CDR2 SNEGSKA (reference sequence).

V gene TRBV19 combines with J gene TRBJ2-7, with a weak D call TRBD2 (6 bases). CDR3 length equals 13 residues. Germline V gene sequence: CDR1 LNHDA, CDR2 SQIVND (reference sequence). The V and J ends lost 10 bases and 3 bases respectively, with 16 bases between them. This CDR3 is CATEGPTGYEQYF. The CDR3 DNA is TGTGCCACGGAGGGTCCAACAGGCTACGAGCAGTACTTC.

This clonotype has just a few counts. CDR3 nucleotides: TGTGCCAGTAGTGATGACAGGGGGAATGAGCAGTTCTTC. It translates to CASSDDRGNEQFF. V usage is TRBV19 and J usage is TRBJ2-1, with TRBD1 matching 9 bases. J was trimmed by 7 bases and V by 5 bases; bases with no gene match: 3. Germline V gene lookup returns CDR1 LNHDA and CDR2 SQIVND (reference sequence). The CDR3 spans 13 residues.

This clonotype was seen a single time. The J gene is TRBJ1-2, the V gene TRBV5-4; no firm D call. The ends were cut back, 4 bases at V and 2 bases at J, with 9 bases in the middle. There are 13 residues in the CDR3. Per germline, CDR1 SGHNT and CDR2 YYREEE (reference sequence). The CDR3 loop is CASSPSGNYGYTF. As DNA, the CDR3 is TGTGCCAGCAGCCCCTCTGGGAACTATGGCTACACCTTC. Combining the CDR3 with reference TRBV5-4 and TRBJ1-2 gives the whole variable domain ETGVTQSPTHLIKTRGQQVTLRCSSQSGHNTVSWYQQALGQGPQFIFQYYREEENGRGNFPPRFSGLQFPNYSSELNVNALELDDSALYLCASSPSGNYGYTFGSGTRLTVV.

The rearrangement joins TRBV6-5 to TRBJ2-7, with D perhaps TRBD1 (5 bases). Trimming removed 3 bases at V and 2 bases at J, with 11 bases between. The germline V gene has CDR1 MNHEY and CDR2 SVGAGI. The CDR3 has 14 amino acids. CDR3 sequence (DNA): TGTGCCAGCAGTTATACTACAGGAGCCTACGAGCAGTACTTC. Protein: CASSYTTGAYEQYF.

The rearrangement uses TRBV28 and TRBJ1-5; D uncertain. V was trimmed by 2 bases and J by 9 bases, leaving 14 bases between them. This CDR3 is built from 14 residues. Germline lookup yields CDR1 MDHEN and CDR2 SYDVKM. The CDR3 coding sequence is TGTGCCAGCAGTTTACAGACATCCTCTTCGCCCCAGCATTTT. It specifies CASSLQTSSSPQHF. The variable domain in full, completed from reference TRBV28 and TRBJ1-5, reads DVKVTQSSRYLVKRTGEKVFLECVQDMDHENMFWYRQDPGLGLRLIYFSYDVKMKEKGDIPEGYSVSREKKERFSLILESASTNQTSMYLCASSLQTSSSPQHFGDGTRLSIL.

This chain joins TRBV4-3 and TRBJ2-1; D ambiguous. V shed 4 bases and J shed 0 bases, with 7 bases lying between them. This CDR3 is built from 14 residues. The germline V gene encodes CDR1 LGHNA and CDR2 YSLEER. The DNA for the CDR3 is TGCGCCAGCAGCCTCGGTATCTCCTACAATGAGCAGTTCTTC. This gives the protein CASSLGISYNEQFF.

This clonotype was counted only a few times. The CDR3 region has the DNA TGTGCCAGCAGGATCGACACCCGATCGCCCCAGCATTTT. It yields the protein CASRIDTRSPQHF. This chain links TRBV2 with TRBJ1-5; the D is unclear. Trimming removed 6 bases from V and 9 bases from J, with 15 bases in between. The CDR3 extends over 13 amino acids. The germline gives CDR1 SNHLY, CDR2 FYNNEI.

The chain combines TRBV19 with TRBJ2-5; TRBD2 matches at 7 bases. V gave up 3 bases and J gave up 5 bases; unmatched junction bases: 0. The germline CDR1 and CDR2 sequences are LNHDA and SQIVND (reference sequence). The CDR3 loop spans 12 amino acids. The CDR3 sequence is CASSIGGETQYF. The CDR3 DNA is TGTGCCAGTAGTATCGGGGGGGAGACCCAGTACTTC.

This clonotype was found once. The CDR3 nucleotides read TGTGCCAGCAGTCCCCAACCTAGCGGAGCAAGGGACTACGAGCAGTACTTC. It codes for CASSPQPSGARDYEQYF. The rearrangement joins TRBV28 to TRBJ2-7; 7 positions match TRBD2. Germline trimming cut 5 bases from V and 3 bases from J; bases unmatched to any gene: 16. The CDR3 sequence is 17 residues long. Germline lookup yields CDR1 MDHEN and CDR2 SYDVKM.

This clonotype is deemed medium-sized. The chain employs TRBV20-1 and TRBJ2-1; no firm D call. Germline-derived CDR1 and CDR2 are DFQATT and SNEGSKA (reference sequence). The length of the CDR3 is 13 residues. Trimming took off 1 base at V and 2 bases at J, with 6 bases between the two ends. The DNA for the CDR3 is TGCAGTGCTAGAGGTCTGGCCTACAATGAGCAGTTCTTC. Protein: CSARGLAYNEQFF.

The chain is built from TRBV21-1 and TRBJ1-1; the table's D call, TRBD1, was not checked against the DNA. TRBV21-1 is shown as a pseudogene. CDR3 length: 15 amino acids. CDR3 sequence reads: CASSSGQGQNTEAFF. In DNA form, the CDR3 reads TGTGCCAGCAGCAGCGGACAGGGGCAGAACACTGAAGCTTTCTTT.

The V and J genes are TRBV25-1 and TRBJ1-2; D not resolved. V shed 3 bases and J shed 7 bases, with 12 bases lying between them. The length of the CDR3 is 13 residues. Germline V gives CDR1 MGHDK, CDR2 SYGVNS. The CDR3, as DNA: TGTGCCAGCAGTGACCCGTGGGAGGGTGGCTACACCTTC. It yields the protein CASSDPWEGGYTF.

This clonotype was counted a few times. V is TRBV6-1 and J is TRBJ1-1, with D perhaps matching TRBD1 (6 bases). This CDR3 comprises 13 residues. Germline CDR1 is MNHNS and CDR2 is SASEGT. With 4 bases removed from V and 3 bases from J, the gap between germline ends came to 9 bases. CDR3 DNA sequence: TGTGCCAGCAGTGTGGGGGCACACACTGAAGCTTTCTTT. This encodes CASSVGAHTEAFF.